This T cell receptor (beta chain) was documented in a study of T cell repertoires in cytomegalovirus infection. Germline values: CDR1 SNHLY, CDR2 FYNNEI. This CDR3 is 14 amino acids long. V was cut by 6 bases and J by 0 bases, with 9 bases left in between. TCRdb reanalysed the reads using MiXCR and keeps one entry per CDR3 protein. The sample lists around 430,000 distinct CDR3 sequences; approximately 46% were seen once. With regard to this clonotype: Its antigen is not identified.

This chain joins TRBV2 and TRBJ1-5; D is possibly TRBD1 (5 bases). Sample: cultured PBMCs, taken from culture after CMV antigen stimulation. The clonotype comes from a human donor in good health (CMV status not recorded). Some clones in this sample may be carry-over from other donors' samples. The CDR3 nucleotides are TGTGCCAGCAGACCGGGACTTAGCAATCAGCCCCAGCATTTT. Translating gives CASRPGLSNQPQHF. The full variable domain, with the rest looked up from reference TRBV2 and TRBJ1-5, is EPEVTQTPSHQVTQMGQEVILRCVPISNHLYFYWYRQILGQKVEFLVSFYNNEISEKSEIFDDQFSVERPDGSNFTLKIRSTKLEDSAMYFCASRPGLSNQPQHFGDGTRLSIL.